Listed here are 32 T cell receptor beta chains from one sample, sequenced in a study of T cell responses to AZD1222 COVID-19 vaccine (dated by TCRdb to about 2021). Reading the label with the study, this specimen's time point is: about 28 days (+/-7) after the second vaccine dose. Preparation of the library involved the immunoSEQ multiplex PCR assay. TCRdb carries this immuneACCESS record with in-frame sequences only. Its versions omit some clonotypes, under half of them owing to an unresolved V gene in the studies checked, with the rest unexplained. This sample gives around 160,000 clones in total; 92% of them show up just once. Together, the top ten hold about 1.5% of the sample. The sequencing used peripheral blood, collected 28 days after the second AZD1222 dose. The receptors come from an adult who received the AZD1222 COVID-19 vaccine.

The chain is built from TRBV2 and TRBJ1-6; 12 nucleotides line up with TRBD1. V lost 7 bases and J lost 8; bases outside the gene matches: 6. The CDR3 totals 15 residues. Germline CDR1 reads SNHLY; CDR2 reads FYNNEI. In DNA form, the CDR3 reads TGTGCCAGCACTCCGGGACAGGGGGCTCATTCACCCCTCCACTTT. This codes for CASTPGQGAHSPLHF.

This chain connects TRBV4-1 to TRBJ1-5, with TRBD1 as a possible D gene (5 bases). The V gene lost 4 bases and the J gene lost 0 bases, with 13 bases spanning the gap. Germline V gives CDR1 MGHRA, CDR2 YSYEKL. The CDR3 extends over 16 amino acids. The CDR3 reads CASSPQGRFSNQPQHF. The CDR3 region has the DNA TGCGCCAGCAGCCCTCAGGGCAGGTTTAGCAATCAGCCCCAGCATTTT.

V gene TRBV11-3 combines with J gene TRBJ2-1; tentatively, D is TRBD1 or TRBD2 (5 bases each). The V end lost 4 bases, the J end lost 5 bases, and 15 bases lay between the germline ends. In germline, CDR1 is SGHNT, CDR2 YENEEA. The CDR3 has 15 residues. CDR3 protein: CASSSPRDADNEQFF. As DNA, the CDR3 is TGTGCCAGCAGCTCCCCCCGGGACGCAGACAATGAGCAGTTCTTC.

The chain combines TRBV12-3 or TRBV12-4 with TRBJ2-2, with D perhaps assigned TRBD1 or TRBD2 (5 bases each). The CDR3 sequence is 12 residues long. The V end was cut by 3 bases, the J end by 8 bases, with 7 bases between. The DNA for the CDR3 is TGTGCCAGCAGTTTGTGGGGGGGGGAGCTGTTTTTT. Translation: CASSLWGGELFF.

In DNA, the CDR3 is TGTGCCAGCCGGGAGGGAAGGCCAGATACGCAGTATTTT. It is translated as CASREGRPDTQYF. The V call is TRBV7-9, the J call TRBJ2-3; 8 bases line up with TRBD2. CDR3 length equals 13 residues. Germline trimming cut 8 bases from V and 4 bases from J; bases unmatched to any gene: 5. The germline gives CDR1 SEHNR, CDR2 FQNEAQ (reference sequence).

This chain connects TRBV15 to TRBJ2-7, with 8 bases identical to TRBD1. Germline CDR1 reads LNHNV; CDR2 reads YYDKDF (reference sequence). CDR3 length equals 14 residues. V dropped 4 bases and J dropped 6; count of bases not matched to a gene: 8. CDR3 loop: CATSIVTGGGEQYF. DNA of the CDR3: TGTGCCACCAGCATTGTAACAGGGGGAGGCGAGCAGTACTTC.

The gene calls are TRBV10-3 and TRBJ1-1; D not resolved. This CDR3 has 12 amino acids. Trimming shortened V by 0 bases and J by 8 bases, and 7 bases separated the two germline ends. Looked up from germline, CDR1 is ENHRY and CDR2 is SYGVKD. The CDR3 protein is CAISESVTEAFF. The CDR3 DNA is TGTGCCATCAGTGAGTCTGTGACAGAAGCTTTCTTT.

The chain has TRBV19 and TRBJ1-5; the D is unclear. Trimming removed 2 bases at V and 7 bases at J, with 6 bases between. The CDR3 has 12 amino acids. From germline, CDR1 is LNHDA and CDR2 SQIVND (reference sequence). As DNA, the CDR3 is TGTGCCAGTAGTATATGGACCCAGCCCCAGCATTTT. Protein sequence: CASSIWTQPQHF.

V is TRBV6-2 or TRBV6-3 and J is TRBJ2-7; D gene ambiguous. Germline V gene sequence: CDR1 MNHEY, CDR2 SVGEGT. The CDR3 consists of 19 residues. V was shortened by 3 bases and J by 3 bases, with 27 bases between the two germline ends. The CDR3 DNA is TGTGCCAGCAGTTATTACGTTGGCAAGGCCCCCAGCCCGTTCTACGAGCAGTACTTC. Protein sequence: CASSYYVGKAPSPFYEQYF.

Concerning this clone itself: This CDR3 is also generated by other DNA sequences in the sample. The chain has TRBV12-5 and TRBJ2-6; no clear D gene. V was trimmed by 6 bases and J by 0 bases, leaving 3 bases between them. Germline V lookup: CDR1 LGHNT, CDR2 FRNRAP. The CDR3 totals 13 residues. Written as DNA, the CDR3 is TGTGCTAGTGGCCTCTCTGGGGCCAACGTCCTGACTTTC. Protein product: CASGLSGANVLTF.

The chain is built from TRBV5-1 and TRBJ2-7; tentative D call: TRBD2 (5 bases). CDR1 is SGHRS and CDR2 is YFSETQ in the germline V gene. Trimming shortened V by 1 base and J by 5 bases, and 16 bases separated the two germline ends. CDR3 size: 15 residues. Here the CDR3 reads CASSLLSSGSDEQYF. CDR3 in DNA: TGCGCCAGCAGCTTGTTATCGTCGGGGTCCGACGAGCAGTACTTC.

V gene TRBV5-4 combines with J gene TRBJ2-5; 10 positions agree with TRBD2. V lost 4 bases and J lost 1; bases outside the gene matches: 13. The CDR3 consists of 18 residues. Germline CDR1 reads SGHNT; CDR2 reads YYREEE (reference sequence). The CDR3 loop reads CASSLRVAGGISQETQYF. The CDR3 coding sequence is TGTGCCAGCAGCCTGCGTGTAGCGGGGGGAATCTCCCAAGAGACCCAGTACTTC.

This chain connects TRBV7-2 to TRBJ1-6; possibly TRBD1 for D (5 bases). V dropped 3 bases and J dropped 5 bases, with 8 bases sitting between them. The CDR3 runs to 14 residues. CDR1 SGHTA and CDR2 FQGNSA come from the germline V gene. The CDR3: CASSFRGDNSPLHF. The CDR3, as DNA: TGTGCCAGCAGCTTTCGGGGGGATAATTCACCCCTCCACTTT.

This chain uses TRBV12-3 or TRBV12-4 with TRBJ1-5; D is unclear. The CDR3 extends over 12 amino acids. The V gene lost 3 bases and the J gene lost 6 bases, with 6 bases spanning the gap. CDR3 residues: CASSFDRQPQHF. For the CDR3, the DNA is TGTGCCAGCAGTTTTGATCGTCAGCCCCAGCATTTT.

The sample holds one count of this clone. This rearrangement joins TRBV4-1 to TRBJ2-3; TRBD1 aligns across 10 bases. The CDR3 has 17 amino acids. Looked up from germline, CDR1 is MGHRA and CDR2 is YSYEKL. The V gene end was trimmed by 3 bases and the J gene end by 3 bases; junction bases not matched to a gene: 9. CDR3 residues: CASSHARQGARTDTQYF. In nucleotides, the CDR3 is TGCGCCAGCAGCCATGCTCGACAGGGGGCGCGAACAGATACGCAGTATTTT.

The chain carries TRBV7-2 and TRBJ2-4, with 10 bases that match TRBD2. This CDR3 has 18 amino acids. Germline values: CDR1 SGHTA, CDR2 FQGNSA. V trimming: 6 bases; J trimming: 3 bases; junction bases outside the gene matches: 14. CDR3 nucleotides: TGTGCCAGCAGGCTAACTAGCGGGACCACCGGGGGCAAAAACATTCAGTACTTC. Protein product: CASRLTSGTTGGKNIQYF.

This chain joins TRBV7-3 and TRBJ2-7, with D perhaps TRBD1 or TRBD2 (5 bases each). The V and J ends lost 3 bases and 3 bases respectively, with 9 bases between them. The CDR3 covers 13 residues. Germline assignment: CDR1 SGHTA and CDR2 FQGTGA. The CDR3 bases are TGTGCCAGCAGCTTGGGACGGAACTACGAGCAGTACTTC. Residues: CASSLGRNYEQYF.

The chain recombines TRBV2 with TRBJ2-2; a weak D match, TRBD1 (5 bases). Germline assignment: CDR1 SNHLY and CDR2 FYNNEI. The CDR3 runs 15 residues. V lost 6 bases and J lost 4, with 15 bases in between. The CDR3 here is CASSLSQGGTGELFF. The CDR3 DNA is TGTGCCAGCAGCTTATCCCAGGGCGGCACCGGGGAGCTGTTTTTT.

The chain is built from TRBV18 and TRBJ1-5, with TRBD1 matching 9 bases. Germline CDR1 is KGHSH and CDR2 is LQKENI. J lost 6 bases, V lost 0 bases, and 3 bases had no gene match. CDR3 size: 15 residues. In nucleotides, the CDR3 is TGTGCCAGCTCACCACCCGGGACAGGGCGTCAGCCCCAGCATTTT. Encoded protein: CASSPPGTGRQPQHF. Using reference TRBV18 and TRBJ1-5 for the parts outside the CDR3, the full variable domain is NAGVMQNPRHLVRRRGQEARLRCSPMKGHSHVYWYRQLPEEGLKFMVYLQKENIIDESGMPKERFSAEFPKEGPSILRIQQVVRGDSAAYFCASSPPGTGRQPQHFGDGTRLSIL.

The sample holds a few counts of this clone. The chain joins TRBV6-2 or TRBV6-3 to TRBJ2-2; TRBD1 matches 8 bases. Germline assignment: CDR1 MNHEY and CDR2 SVGEGT. There are 15 residues in the CDR3. J lost 3 bases, V lost 5 bases, and 5 bases had no gene match. The chain's CDR3 is CASSPGQGDTGELFF. CDR3 sequence (DNA): TGTGCCAGCAGTCCCGGACAGGGCGACACCGGGGAGCTGTTTTTT.

The V call is TRBV19, the J call TRBJ2-1; TRBD2 matches 10 bases. V was clipped by 5 bases and J by 7 bases; unmatched bases: 8. This CDR3 spans 15 amino acids. The germline CDR1 and CDR2 sequences are LNHDA and SQIVND (reference sequence). The CDR3 DNA reads TGTGCCAGTAGTGCCCGGACTAGCGGTCTGAATGAGCAGTTCTTC. It encodes CASSARTSGLNEQFF.

The rearrangement links TRBV7-9 to TRBJ1-1; D is ambiguous. This CDR3 is 12 amino acids long. V gave up 11 bases and J gave up 4 bases, with 14 bases separating them. CDR1 is SEHNR and CDR2 is FQNEAQ in the germline V gene (reference sequence). In DNA, the CDR3 is TGTGCCGGCCAAACTTTGGGCACTGAAGCTTTCTTT. Protein: CAGQTLGTEAFF.

V gene TRBV6-5 combines with J gene TRBJ1-4, with D possibly matching TRBD1 (6 bases). Germline CDR1 is MNHEY and CDR2 is SVGAGI. The ends were cut back, 5 bases at V and 5 bases at J, with 15 bases in the middle. The CDR3 extends over 15 amino acids. The CDR3 DNA sequence: TGTGCCAGCAGTACTACCGGGACAAGAAATGAAAAACTGTTTTTT. Amino acids: CASSTTGTRNEKLFF.

This chain connects TRBV25-1 to TRBJ1-4, with TRBD1 as a possible D gene (6 bases). V was clipped by 4 bases and J by 3 bases, with 12 bases between them. The length of the CDR3 is 15 residues. Germline V CDR1 and CDR2: MGHDK, SYGVNS. The DNA of the CDR3 is TGTGCCAGCAGTGTACAGGGAGATCCTAATGAAAAACTGTTTTTT. This encodes CASSVQGDPNEKLFF.

The chain links TRBV29-1 to TRBJ2-1, with a tentative D call TRBD2 (7 bases). Deletions cut 4 bases from V and 5 bases from J, with 9 bases between. Germline CDR1 SQVTM, CDR2 ANQGSEA. The CDR3 sequence is 12 residues long. The DNA of the CDR3 is TGCAGCGTTGGGGGGGGCCACAATGAGCAGTTCTTC. Translating it yields CSVGGGHNEQFF.

A single count supports this clone. V and J are TRBV4-1 and TRBJ1-2, with TRBD1 identical over 9 bases. V lost 0 bases, J lost 3 bases, and 5 bases stayed unmatched. Germline V CDR1 and CDR2: MGHRA, YSYEKL. The CDR3 has 16 residues. Here the CDR3 reads CASSQDGTGLYYGYTF. The CDR3 nucleotides are TGCGCCAGCAGCCAAGATGGGACAGGGCTTTACTATGGCTACACCTTC.

This clone showed up just once. The gene calls are TRBV7-9 and TRBJ1-1; the D is unclear. Deletions cut 5 bases from V and 2 bases from J, with 9 bases between. The V gene's germline CDR1 is SEHNR and CDR2 FQNEAQ (reference sequence). The CDR3 contains 13 residues. Written as DNA, the CDR3 is TGTGCCAGCAGCGAGTTATTTAACACTGAAGCTTTCTTT. Translating it yields CASSELFNTEAFF.

This chain uses TRBV28 with TRBJ1-5, with a possible D match to TRBD1 (5 bases). Germline CDR1 and CDR2: MDHEN and SYDVKM. The ends were cut back, 3 bases at V and 2 bases at J, with 11 bases in the middle. This CDR3 is 15 amino acids long. The CDR3 spells CASSFYGGGNQPQHF. CDR3 bases: TGTGCCAGCAGTTTTTACGGGGGGGGCAATCAGCCCCAGCATTTT.

The rearrangement links TRBV7-9 to TRBJ2-1; TRBD1 aligns across 7 bases. Germline CDR1 and CDR2: SEHNR and FQNEAQ (reference sequence). The CDR3 extends over 16 amino acids. The V segment lost 5 bases and the J segment 6 bases; nucleotides outside the gene matches: 13. The CDR3 region is CASSPLTGLSSNEQFF. DNA for the CDR3: TGTGCCAGCAGCCCATTGACAGGGTTAAGTAGCAATGAGCAGTTCTTC. Drawing the rest from reference TRBV7-9 and TRBJ2-1, the complete variable domain is DTGVSQNPRHKITKRGQNVTFRCDPISEHNRLYWYRQTLGQGPEFLTYFQNEAQLEKSRLLSDRFSAERPKGSFSTLEIQRTEQGDSAMYLCASSPLTGLSSNEQFFGPGTRLTVL.

This rearrangement joins TRBV7-3 to TRBJ1-1; D remains unclear. Germline values: CDR1 SGHTA, CDR2 FQGTGA. The CDR3 extends over 15 amino acids. With 5 bases removed from V and 4 bases from J, the gap between germline ends came to 17 bases. CDR3 in amino acids: CASSPSGIPRTEAFF. For the CDR3, the DNA is TGTGCCAGCAGCCCGTCCGGGATCCCGCGCACTGAAGCTTTCTTT.

V and J are TRBV6-5 and TRBJ2-7, with a possible D match to TRBD2 (6 bases). With 2 bases removed from V and 5 bases from J, the gap between germline ends came to 16 bases. CDR3 size: 15 residues. Germline-derived CDR1 and CDR2 are MNHEY and SVGAGI. This CDR3 reads CASSYREAGSNEQYF. CDR3 coding DNA: TGTGCCAGCAGTTACAGGGAGGCAGGGTCCAACGAGCAGTACTTC.

The gene calls are TRBV7-9 and TRBJ2-1, with 11 nucleotides matching TRBD1. V dropped 4 bases and J dropped 7; count of bases not matched to a gene: 9. Per germline, CDR1 SEHNR and CDR2 FQNEAQ (reference sequence). The CDR3 covers 16 residues. The CDR3 reads CASSSDRGRVRNEQFF. The CDR3 region has the DNA TGTGCCAGCAGCTCGGACAGGGGGCGGGTAAGGAATGAGCAGTTCTTC.